The 24 T cell receptor beta chains in this list originate from one sample, sequenced in a study of technical replicates of blood from four donors. This table comes from immunoSEQ multiplex PCR, and its TCRdb copy is limited to in-frame clones, with some not included. The table lists approximately 100,000 clones, approximately 94% of them singletons, with 0.2% to 0.25% in the top ten. Sequences were obtained from T cells isolated from PBMCs. The source of these receptors is a human donor in good health.

This clone is categorized as medium-sized. This chain joins TRBV18 and TRBJ1-1; 8 bases fit TRBD1. Germline CDR1 and CDR2: KGHSH and LQKENI. V lost 2 bases, J lost 7 bases, and 3 bases stayed unmatched. The CDR3 length is 13 residues. The CDR3 loop reads CASSPWDRLEAFF. The CDR3 coding sequence is TGTGCCAGCTCACCATGGGACAGGCTTGAAGCTTTCTTT.

This clone was recorded only once. The chain links TRBV30 to TRBJ1-2, with D unresolved. V shed 7 bases and J shed 0 bases, with 30 bases lying between them. Germline CDR1 GTSNPN, CDR2 SVGIG (reference sequence). The CDR3 sequence is 19 residues long. In DNA form, the CDR3 reads TGTGCCTCCGGGCGCTGGGGAGCTCTTACAAAAGTTTCTAACTATGGCTACACCTTC. Translation gives CASGRWGALTKVSNYGYTF.

The CDR3 region has the DNA TGTGCCAGCAGCAAGGACAGGCAAGAGACCCAGTACTTC. Translation: CASSKDRQETQYF. The rearrangement uses TRBV7-2 and TRBJ2-5; 7 bases fit TRBD1. V lost 5 bases and J lost 2; bases outside the gene matches: 2. The CDR3 extends over 13 amino acids. Germline V lookup: CDR1 SGHTA, CDR2 FQGNSA. Based on the CDR3 plus reference TRBV7-2 and TRBJ2-5, the full variable domain is GAGVSQSPSNKVTEKGKDVELRCDPISGHTALYWYRQSLGQGLEFLIYFQGNSAPDKSGLPSDRFSAERTGGSVSTLTIQRTQQEDSAVYLCASSKDRQETQYFGPGTRLLVL.

This rearrangement joins TRBV27 to TRBJ2-4, with 7 bases fitting TRBD1. V trimming: 6 bases; J trimming: 1 base; junction bases outside the gene matches: 3. This CDR3 has 14 amino acids. CDR1 and CDR2 from the germline V gene are MNHEY and SMNVEV (reference sequence). CDR3 region: CASRTGMAKNIQYF. DNA of the CDR3: TGTGCCAGCAGGACAGGGATGGCCAAAAACATTCAGTACTTC.

The chain is built from TRBV18 and TRBJ2-7, with 7 bases that match TRBD2. The germline V gene encodes CDR1 KGHSH and CDR2 LQKENI. The CDR3 is made up of 14 amino acids. V trimming: 6 bases; J trimming: 2 bases; junction bases outside the gene matches: 7. The CDR3 sequence: CASSFTSVPYEQYF. CDR3 DNA: TGTGCCAGCTCCTTTACTAGCGTTCCCTACGAGCAGTACTTC.

The rearrangement joins TRBV27 to TRBJ2-3; 11 bases align to TRBD2. The CDR3 extends over 19 amino acids. After removal of 5 bases from V and 0 bases from J, the junction contained 13 bases not matched to a gene. CDR1 is MNHEY, CDR2 SMNVEV, per germline (reference sequence). The CDR3 region is CASSPTTSGSRTSTDTQYF. The CDR3, as DNA: TGTGCCAGCAGTCCCACAACTAGCGGGAGTCGGACTAGCACAGATACGCAGTATTTT.

The CDR3 nucleotides read TGTGCCAGCAGTTTATATCTAGCGGGAGGAGCCTACGAGCAGTACTTC. Amino acid sequence: CASSLYLAGGAYEQYF. This rearrangement joins TRBV28 to TRBJ2-7; the match to TRBD2 covers 11 bases. The CDR3 runs 16 residues. Trimming cost V 1 base and J 2 bases; bases outside gene matches: 4. In germline, CDR1 is MDHEN, CDR2 SYDVKM.

This chain connects TRBV6-1 to TRBJ2-2; 12 positions agree with TRBD2. The CDR3 runs to 16 residues. Per the germline V gene, CDR1 is MNHNS and CDR2 is SASEGT. The ends lost 4 bases at V and 4 bases at J; junction bases unmatched: 4. DNA for the CDR3: TGTGCCAGCAGTGCTAGCGGGGGGGCTTTCACCGGGGAGCTGTTTTTT. Translated: CASSASGGAFTGELFF.

V is TRBV2 and J is TRBJ2-5; TRBD2 might be the D (6 bases). The germline gives CDR1 SNHLY, CDR2 FYNNEI. V lost 3 bases to trimming and J lost 4 bases, with 12 bases between them. The length of the CDR3 is 14 residues. CDR3: CASSDTGEVETQYF. CDR3 DNA: TGTGCCAGCAGTGATACTGGGGAGGTAGAGACCCAGTACTTC. The full variable domain, in which reference TRBV2 and TRBJ2-5 provide the parts outside the CDR3, is EPEVTQTPSHQVTQMGQEVILRCVPISNHLYFYWYRQILGQKVEFLVSFYNNEISEKSEIFDDQFSVERPDGSNFTLKIRSTKLEDSAMYFCASSDTGEVETQYFGPGTRLLVL.

The chain employs TRBV19 and TRBJ1-1; perhaps TRBD1 as D (6 bases). V was shortened by 4 bases and J by 6 bases, with 12 bases between the two germline ends. The germline V gene encodes CDR1 LNHDA and CDR2 SQIVND (reference sequence). The CDR3 spans 13 residues. The chain's CDR3 is CASSTQGLAEAFF. In DNA, the CDR3 is TGTGCCAGTAGTACCCAGGGGTTGGCTGAAGCTTTCTTT.

This clone was observed a single time. The CDR3: CASSMRTGSTDTQYF. The CDR3 nucleotides are TGTGCCAGTAGTATGAGGACTGGAAGCACAGATACGCAGTATTTT. V and J are TRBV19 and TRBJ2-3, with TRBD2 as a possible D gene (5 bases). Trimming pared 3 bases from V and 0 bases from J, leaving 10 bases between. This CDR3 has 15 amino acids. The V gene's germline CDR1 is LNHDA and CDR2 SQIVND (reference sequence).

This sequence joins TRBV9 and TRBJ2-2; D remains unclear. There are 12 residues in the CDR3. Trimming removed 0 bases from V and 8 bases from J, with 5 bases in between. Per germline, CDR1 SGDLS and CDR2 YYNGEE. For the CDR3, the DNA is TGTGCCAGCAGCGTAGTAACAGGGGAGCTGTTTTTT. It codes for CASSVVTGELFF.

The CDR3 protein is CASSPPQGGLHEQYF. DNA for the CDR3: TGTGCCAGCTCACCACCGCAGGGTGGGCTCCACGAGCAGTACTTC. The J gene is TRBJ2-7, the V gene TRBV18; the D gene is possibly TRBD1 (5 bases). The ends were cut back, 0 bases at V and 5 bases at J, with 14 bases in the middle. This CDR3 is 15 amino acids long. The germline CDR1 and CDR2 sequences are KGHSH and LQKENI.

The chain has TRBV27 and TRBJ2-7; perhaps TRBD2 as D (6 bases). Trimming took off 3 bases at V and 0 bases at J, with 9 bases between the two ends. The CDR3 loop spans 14 amino acids. In germline, CDR1 is MNHEY, CDR2 SMNVEV (reference sequence). The CDR3: CASSFSGVSYEQYF. CDR3 bases: TGTGCCAGCAGTTTTTCGGGGGTCTCCTACGAGCAGTACTTC.

The sample holds a few counts of this clone. This chain links TRBV7-9 with TRBJ2-3; the match to TRBD2 covers 12 bases. This CDR3 has 17 residues. In germline, CDR1 is SEHNR, CDR2 FQNEAQ (reference sequence). Trimming at V came to 1 base and at J to 4 bases, leaving 6 bases not matched to a gene. DNA of the CDR3: TGTGCCAGCAGCTTAGTCTCTAGCGGGGGGGATGCAGATACGCAGTATTTT. This codes for CASSLVSSGGDADTQYF.

This clone was seen once. The V call is TRBV11-3, the J call TRBJ2-3, with TRBD2 identical over 11 bases. There are 15 residues in the CDR3. Germline assignment: CDR1 SGHNT and CDR2 YENEEA. The V segment lost 3 bases and the J segment 5 bases; nucleotides outside the gene matches: 4. The CDR3 coding sequence is TGTGCCAGCAGCTTTAGCGGGGGGGCCGAAGATACGCAGTATTTT. Its translation is CASSFSGGAEDTQYF.

This chain uses TRBV7-9 with TRBJ1-5; D is ambiguous. Germline CDR1 SEHNR, CDR2 FQNEAQ (reference sequence). Trimming pared 2 bases from V and 3 bases from J, leaving 11 bases between. This CDR3 comprises 15 residues. In nucleotides, the CDR3 is TGTGCCAGCAGCTTAAGCGGCATGTCCAATCAGCCCCAGCATTTT. Residues: CASSLSGMSNQPQHF.

In this sample, this clone turned up once. This rearrangement joins TRBV4-1 to TRBJ1-5; weak D call: TRBD1 (6 bases). This CDR3 spans 15 amino acids. Trimming took 3 bases from V and 7 from J, leaving 16 bases between them. Germline V gene sequence: CDR1 MGHRA, CDR2 YSYEKL. This CDR3 reads CASSHLEGEGQPQHF. The CDR3 DNA sequence: TGCGCCAGCAGCCACCTTGAGGGGGAGGGGCAGCCCCAGCATTTT.

V and J are TRBV19 and TRBJ1-2; TRBD1 is a possible D gene (6 bases). Germline CDR1 and CDR2: LNHDA and SQIVND (reference sequence). Trimming pared 7 bases from V and 8 bases from J, leaving 14 bases between. CDR3 length: 12 amino acids. The CDR3 loop reads CASTQQGLGYTF. CDR3 DNA: TGTGCCAGTACTCAACAGGGTTTAGGCTACACCTTC.

The rearrangement uses TRBV10-3 and TRBJ2-2; D might be TRBD1 (6 bases). The V and J ends lost 7 bases and 6 bases respectively, with 15 bases between them. This CDR3 contains 14 residues. Germline V gene lookup returns CDR1 ENHRY and CDR2 SYGVKD. CDR3 sequence reads: CAITTLRGAGELFF. CDR3 DNA: TGTGCCATCACCACCCTCAGGGGCGCCGGGGAGCTGTTTTTT.

This sequence joins TRBV14 and TRBJ2-3; D perhaps matches TRBD2 (5 bases). The CDR3 has 14 amino acids. Germline-derived CDR1 and CDR2 are SGHDN and FVKESK. Trimming took off 3 bases at V and 5 bases at J, with 12 bases between the two ends. The DNA for the CDR3 is TGTGCCAGCAGCCACCTGAGAGGACTAGATACGCAGTATTTT. Translation: CASSHLRGLDTQYF.

V gene TRBV10-1 combines with J gene TRBJ1-1; D perhaps matches TRBD1 (5 bases). The CDR3 has 13 residues. V lost 3 bases and J lost 4, with 9 bases in between. From germline, CDR1 is WNHNN and CDR2 SYGVQD (reference sequence). The CDR3, as DNA: TGCGCCAGCAGTGAAGACAGATTCACTGAAGCTTTCTTT. Translated: CASSEDRFTEAFF.

The chain combines TRBV9 with TRBJ2-1, with 11 bases identical to TRBD2. With V trimmed by 0 bases and J by 8 bases, 7 bases remained unmatched. Germline V gene data show CDR1 as SGDLS and CDR2 as YYNGEE. The CDR3 has 16 amino acids. The CDR3 loop reads CASSVAPSGGFDEQFF. In nucleotides, the CDR3 is TGTGCCAGCAGCGTAGCTCCTAGCGGGGGGTTCGATGAGCAGTTCTTC. Variable domain in full (rest from reference TRBV9 and TRBJ2-1): DSGVTQTPKHLITATGQRVTLRCSPRSGDLSVYWYQQSLDQGLQFLIQYYNGEERAKGNILERFSAQQFPDLHSELNLSSLELGDSALYFCASSVAPSGGFDEQFFGPGTRLTVL.

CDR3 coding DNA: TGTGCCAGTAGTATGGACAGAAATCAGCCCCAGCATTTT. Residues: CASSMDRNQPQHF. The chain recombines TRBV19 with TRBJ1-5; D might be TRBD1 (6 bases). Deletions cut 3 bases from V and 4 bases from J, with 7 bases between. Germline lookup yields CDR1 LNHDA and CDR2 SQIVND (reference sequence). The CDR3 contains 13 residues. Based on the CDR3 plus reference TRBV19 and TRBJ1-5, the full variable domain is DGGITQSPKYLFRKEGQNVTLSCEQNLNHDAMYWYRQDPGQGLRLIYYSQIVNDFQKGDIAEGYSVSREKKESFPLTVTSAQKNPTAFYLCASSMDRNQPQHFGDGTRLSIL.